This T cell receptor (beta chain) was captured by sequencing in a study of blood T cell dynamics during melanoma immunotherapy (dated by TCRdb to the early 2020s). About the investigation overall: The patients had metastatic melanoma and were given first-line pembrolizumab or nivolumab plus ipilimumab as standard of care in the United Kingdom. To find early correlates of response, peripheral T cell receptor repertoires were profiled in metastatic melanoma patients before and after one cycle of checkpoint inhibitor therapy. A training cohort was formed from consecutive patients, and a further independent group of patients from the same centre was pooled into an external validation set. Study-level results and caveats: Unlike progressors, patients who went on to achieve disease control showed a bifurcated reorganization of the PBMC repertoire at W3, with either increased clonality or increased diversity. The relatively small sample size was acknowledged as potentially limiting generalization of the results. The study could not determine whether the T cell clones driving repertoire changes were melanoma-specific or reflected general immune activation.

With respect to this clone: Its antigen remains unidentified. Per-nucleotide qualities are absent, and no much larger clonotype sits a single base away.

Sequences SGHTA (CDR1) and FQGNSA (CDR2) are obtained from the germline V gene. Trimming costs V 4 bases and J 8 bases, and their ends lie 6 bases apart. The cysteine opens and the phenylalanine closes a CDR3 of 11 amino acids. Only the CDR3 DNA is retained, 33 bases long and in frame from the first base. For every bulk PBMC sample, a fixed 350 ng of DNA was loaded. TCR beta CDR3 sequences were amplified from genomic DNA with the immunoSEQ TCRb Assay kit following manufacturer instructions. The KAPA Library Quantification Kit for Illumina platforms was used to quantify the pooled libraries by qPCR. Pooled libraries were sequenced on an Illumina NextSeq 500, clustered at about 0.55-1.2 pM. The authors' pipeline ran thus. TCR data were analyzed with immunoSEQ ANALYZER and the R LymphoSeq package. A rearrangement efficiency score was calculated as productive divided by the sum of productive and non-productive CDR3 sequences. Clonality was assessed using the Gini coefficient and diversity using the Renyi index at alpha=1, with pairwise comparisons between timepoints within each patient. In LymphoSeq, clonal relatedness was computed with an edit distance of 3 and repertoire similarity was computed with the Bhattacharyya coefficient. To classify response, a linear discriminant analysis based on week-3 changes in clonality and diversity was built using the R MASS and caret packages. Sourced from immuneACCESS, this table was stored by TCRdb with only in-frame sequences that have V and J called. A share of the clones is absent; for the studies checked, an unresolved V gene accounts for under half, and the remainder has no known explanation. Clone size and V and J calls were adopted from that table, with D and trimming inferred from the DNA. This sample comprises nearly 25,000 clones, 87% of them detected only once. Clones ranked in the top ten supply 4.6% of the sample.

The time point label for this specimen denotes: pre-treatment baseline. Blood samples were taken at two points: before treatment (T0) and at week 3 (W3), which came after the first cycle of checkpoint blockade. Except for two patients with rapid clinical progression, response was assessed 12 weeks after the first infusion by RECIST 1.1; disease control meant complete response, partial response or stable disease. Patients were excluded for prior systemic cancer treatment, concomitant immunosuppressant therapy or synchronous other active malignancies. Both bulk PBMC and plasma cell-free DNA were sequenced for TCR beta so that circulating cells and T cell turnover could be tracked. PBMC were isolated from blood with Lymphoprep and SepMate tubes, followed by red cell lysis. DNA from PBMC and sorted T cell subsets was extracted with QIAamp DNA Blood Mini kits.

The material was blood, obtained from a patient treated with checkpoint blockade. This receptor chain uses TRBV7-2 and TRBJ2-1, with the D gene too uncertain to name. The TCR originated in a human donor with melanoma. For the CDR3, the sequence is CASSYTDEQFF. The sequence in DNA is TGTGCCAGCAGCTATACCGATGAGCAGTTCTTC.